One sample yielded the 25 T cell receptor beta chains listed below, sequenced in a study of metastatic and nonmetastatic thyroid tumors. There were no patients who had received any treatment before thyroid surgery. TCRdb used MiXCR to call clones anew from the PCR reads. The sample has under 55,000 clones, over 15% seen once; the top ten hold 2.5% to 3%. Sequenced material: blood. All receptors derive from a female donor with papillary thyroid cancer or a benign thyroid nodule (not recorded which). Some clones in this sample may be carry-over from other donors' samples.

There are many counts of this clone. V usage is TRBV7-8 and J usage is TRBJ2-4; TRBD1 might be the D (5 bases). V shed 2 bases and J shed 9 bases, with 14 bases lying between them. Germline lookup yields CDR1 SGHVS and CDR2 FQNEAQ. This CDR3 comprises 14 residues. CDR3 DNA sequence: TGTGCCAGCAGCTTAACTCCACAGGTGGTCATTCAGTACTTC. Translation gives CASSLTPQVVIQYF. Using reference TRBV7-8 and TRBJ2-4 for the parts outside the CDR3, the full variable domain is GAGVSQSPRYKVAKRGQDVALRCDPISGHVSLFWYQQALGQGPEFLTYFQNEAQLDKSGLPSDRFFAERPEGSVSTLKIQRTQQEDSAVYLCASSLTPQVVIQYFGAGTRLSVL.

The chain has TRBV28 and TRBJ1-1; D unresolved. V was clipped by 6 bases and J by 5 bases, with 19 bases between them. CDR3 length: 15 residues. CDR1 is MDHEN, CDR2 SYDVKM, per germline. The CDR3 DNA is TGTGCCAGCAGACCCGTTAGGAATCAAGGAACTGAAGCTTTCTTT. Translated: CASRPVRNQGTEAFF.

This clone was seen at least ten times. The CDR3 region is CASSKAGTSGGDTQYF. The CDR3, as DNA: TGTGCCAGCAGTAAAGCCGGGACTAGCGGCGGAGATACGCAGTATTTT. V and J are TRBV28 and TRBJ2-3; 11 positions agree with TRBD2. V trimming: 5 bases; J trimming: 5 bases; junction bases outside the gene matches: 9. This CDR3 has 16 residues. CDR1 MDHEN and CDR2 SYDVKM come from the germline V gene.

This clone was detected ten times or more. V gene TRBV19 combines with J gene TRBJ1-1; unclear D gene. The V and J ends lost 3 bases and 5 bases respectively, with 7 bases between them. Germline CDR1 reads LNHDA; CDR2 reads SQIVND (reference sequence). The CDR3 is 12 amino acids. In nucleotides, the CDR3 is TGTGCCAGTAGTATTTACGGGACTGAAGCTTTCTTT. It specifies CASSIYGTEAFF.

This clone was seen ten or more times. The J gene is TRBJ2-3, the V gene TRBV20-1, with 11 positions matching TRBD2. Unmatched junction bases numbered 4, after V lost 3 bases and J lost 2 bases. CDR3 size: 15 residues. Germline CDR1 reads DFQATT; CDR2 reads SNEGSKA (reference sequence). The CDR3 loop reads CSASLLAGVTDTQYF. As DNA, the CDR3 is TGCAGTGCTAGCCTACTAGCGGGAGTCACAGATACGCAGTATTTT.

Concerning this clone itself: A read error may explain this, as a much larger clone is one base away. This rearrangement joins TRBV5-4 to TRBJ1-5; TRBD1 aligns across 8 bases. Germline-derived CDR1 and CDR2 are SGHNT and YYREEE (reference sequence). The CDR3 runs 15 residues. Here the CDR3 reads CASSLGTGRNHPQHF. The CDR3, as DNA: TGTGCCAGCAGCTTGGGGACAGGGCGAAATCATCCCCAGCATTTT.

The chain employs TRBV5-1 and TRBJ2-3; perhaps TRBD2 as D (6 bases). The CDR3 length is 15 residues. The germline V gene encodes CDR1 SGHRS and CDR2 YFSETQ. V lost 2 bases and J lost 5, with 15 bases in between. The CDR3 reads CASSLGGKAIDTQYF. CDR3 bases: TGCGCCAGCAGCTTAGGCGGGAAGGCGATAGATACGCAGTATTTT.

This clone appeared a few times. The chain recombines TRBV2 with TRBJ1-3; 7 positions match TRBD1. In germline, CDR1 is SNHLY, CDR2 FYNNEI. CDR3 size: 15 residues. V lost 8 bases and J lost 0; bases outside the gene matches: 7. In nucleotides, the CDR3 is TGTGCCAGCGACCGACAGGGAAACTCTGGAAACACCATATATTTT. It codes for CASDRQGNSGNTIYF.

Ten or more counts support this clone. The gene calls are TRBV3-1 and TRBJ1-2; 9 bases line up with TRBD1. This CDR3 is 14 amino acids long. Germline V CDR1 and CDR2: LGHDT, YNNKEL (reference sequence). Germline trimming cut 3 bases from V and 14 bases from J; bases unmatched to any gene: 13. CDR3 region: CASSHRGPQGAGTF. The CDR3 DNA sequence: TGTGCCAGCAGCCATAGGGGCCCACAGGGGGCTGGAACCTTC.

As regards this clone: This may come from a read error, since a much larger clone is one base off. The chain employs TRBV28 and TRBJ2-5; no clear D. Trimming took 5 bases from V and 1 from J, leaving 32 bases between them. This CDR3 comprises 21 residues. Per the germline V gene, CDR1 is MDHEN and CDR2 is SYDVKM. CDR3 DNA: TGTGCCAGCAGTCTATCCGGGCTCGGAAGGAGAGGTCCACAGTCCCAAGAGACCCAGTACTTC. Translated, it gives CASSLSGLGRRGPQSQETQYF. Variable domain in full (rest from reference TRBV28 and TRBJ2-5): DVKVTQSSRYLVKRTGEKVFLECVQDMDHENMFWYRQDPGLGLRLIYFSYDVKMKEKGDIPEGYSVSREKKERFSLILESASTNQTSMYLCASSLSGLGRRGPQSQETQYFGPGTRLLVL.

At least ten counts were recorded for this clone. This chain connects TRBV19 to TRBJ1-5; 8 nucleotides align to TRBD1. J gave up 7 bases and V 4 bases, and 9 bases lay outside the gene matches. This CDR3 comprises 15 residues. Per the germline V gene, CDR1 is LNHDA and CDR2 is SQIVND (reference sequence). CDR3 DNA sequence: TGTGCCAGTAGTAAACGGGACAGGTCACACCAGCCCCAGCATTTT. Translation: CASSKRDRSHQPQHF.

This clone was observed at least ten times. The sample carries other DNA sequences with the same CDR3. V gene TRBV28 combines with J gene TRBJ1-2; 7 bases map to TRBD1. V lost 3 bases to trimming and J lost 4 bases; unmatched junction nucleotides: 8. Germline assignment: CDR1 MDHEN and CDR2 SYDVKM. This CDR3 is built from 15 residues. In DNA form, the CDR3 reads TGTGCCAGCAGTTTGGGATTAGGGGGCATCTATGGCTACACCTTC. As protein: CASSLGLGGIYGYTF.

The sample holds many counts of this clone. The rearrangement joins TRBV12-3 or TRBV12-4 to TRBJ2-3; 11 bases fit TRBD2. CDR3 length: 16 residues. The J segment lost 4 bases and the V segment lost 6 bases, leaving 9 bases of the junction unmatched. The CDR3 protein is CASRATSGKYADTQYF. In DNA form, the CDR3 reads TGTGCCAGCAGGGCGACTAGCGGGAAATACGCAGATACGCAGTATTTT.

This clone appeared many times. J is TRBJ2-1 and V is TRBV15; D remains ambiguous. Germline CDR1 reads LNHNV; CDR2 reads YYDKDF (reference sequence). The CDR3 consists of 18 residues. V lost 0 bases, J lost 4 bases, and 19 bases lay in between. CDR3 coding DNA: TGTGCCACCAGCAGAGAGGTTCCCCTTAGATCCAAATACAATGAGCAGTTCTTC. This translates into CATSREVPLRSKYNEQFF.

Only a few counts were recorded for this clone. It is likely a read error, because the conserved phenylalanine at the end of the CDR3 is missing. The chain couples TRBV28 to TRBJ2-1, with D tentatively TRBD1 (5 bases). Germline CDR1 MDHEN, CDR2 SYDVKM. The CDR3 extends over 17 amino acids. V shed 5 bases and J shed 4 bases, with 21 bases lying between them. The CDR3 DNA is TGTGCCAGCAGTCCCCCCCGGACAATTTTTTGGTACAATGAGCAGTTCTCC. It codes for CASSPPRTIFWYNEQFS.

This clone has a count of ten or more. This chain connects TRBV11-2 to TRBJ2-3; TRBD2 is a possible D gene (5 bases). This CDR3 spans 16 amino acids. Trimming removed 1 base at V and 2 bases at J, with 13 bases between. Germline assignment: CDR1 SGHAT and CDR2 FQNNGV. CDR3 sequence reads: CASSLGVGIATDTQYF. For the CDR3, the DNA is TGTGCCAGCAGCTTAGGGGTCGGGATTGCCACAGATACGCAGTATTTT. The entire variable domain, with the rest obtained from reference TRBV11-2 and TRBJ2-3, is as follows: EAGVAQSPRYKIIEKRQSVAFWCNPISGHATLYWYQQILGQGPKLLIQFQNNGVVDDSQLPKDRFSAERLKGVDSTLKIQPAKLEDSAVYLCASSLGVGIATDTQYFGPGTRLTVL.

This clone came up many times. Since a much larger clone is just one base distant, this may be a read error. The rearrangement links TRBV19 to TRBJ2-1; TRBD2 aligns across 9 bases. The CDR3 has 13 amino acids. Per the germline V gene, CDR1 is LNHDA and CDR2 is SQIVND (reference sequence). Germline trimming cut 6 bases from V and 10 bases from J; bases unmatched to any gene: 7. The CDR3 region is CASRPLAGTEQFF. The CDR3 DNA is TGTGCCAGTAGACCCCTAGCGGGGACAGAGCAGTTCTTC.

On this clone itself: At the DNA level, this CDR3 is encoded by other sequences in the same sample as well. The V and J genes are TRBV20-1 and TRBJ1-1; D possibly corresponds to TRBD1 (5 bases). Trimming pared 5 bases from V and 7 bases from J, leaving 20 bases between. The CDR3 is 14 amino acids. Germline V CDR1 and CDR2: DFQATT, SNEGSKA (reference sequence). The CDR3 reads CSAPGPGGVGEAFF. The CDR3 coding sequence is TGCAGTGCTCCCGGCCCGGGGGGGGTAGGTGAAGCTTTCTTT.

The table lists this clone with many counts. The CDR3 loop reads CSAFTSNEQFF. The CDR3 coding sequence is TGCAGTGCTTTTACTAGCAATGAGCAGTTCTTC. The chain employs TRBV20-1 and TRBJ2-1, with D maybe TRBD2 (5 bases). Deletions cut 5 bases from V and 6 bases from J, with 8 bases between. The CDR3 has 11 amino acids. Germline V gene lookup returns CDR1 DFQATT and CDR2 SNEGSKA (reference sequence).

Written as DNA, the CDR3 is TGTGCCAGCAGTCCGATCGGGGGCGCGCAGTACTTC. Its protein is CASSPIGGAQYF. V gene TRBV28 combines with J gene TRBJ2-7; D might be TRBD1 or TRBD2, each matching 6 bases. CDR1 and CDR2 from the germline V gene are MDHEN and SYDVKM. The CDR3 consists of 12 residues. V lost 5 bases to trimming and J lost 9 bases, with 14 bases between them.

The CDR3 coding sequence is TGTGCCAGCAGTTTCGGTTTGCGTGGTTACGAGCAGTACTTC. Its translation: CASSFGLRGYEQYF. This chain joins TRBV28 and TRBJ2-7; D gene uncertain. Per the germline V gene, CDR1 is MDHEN and CDR2 is SYDVKM. The CDR3 contains 14 residues. Trimming left V 3 bases short and J 4 bases short, with 13 bases between.

This chain connects TRBV5-6 to TRBJ1-1; a possible D gene is TRBD1 (6 bases). CDR1 and CDR2 (germline): SGHDT, YYEEEE. The ends were cut back, 3 bases at V and 6 bases at J, with 15 bases in the middle. This CDR3 comprises 14 residues. CDR3 DNA: TGTGCCAGCAGCTGGGGGCAGGGTTGGGCTGAAGCTTTCTTT. As protein: CASSWGQGWAEAFF.

This clone was seen just once. V and J are TRBV11-1 and TRBJ2-7, with 10 bases identical to TRBD2. The CDR3 has 18 residues. The junction had 18 bases not matched to a gene; V was cut back by 5 bases and J by 5 bases. Germline loops: CDR1 SGHAT, CDR2 FQDESV (reference sequence). The CDR3 DNA reads as TGTGCCAGCAGCGAACAAATCGGACTAGCGGCAGGGCCCCACGAGCAGTACTTC. Encoded protein: CASSEQIGLAAGPHEQYF.

The J gene is TRBJ1-2, the V gene TRBV6-1; 7 bases line up with TRBD1. The V and J ends lost 0 bases and 8 bases, in that order; junction bases with no gene match: 9. The CDR3 consists of 15 residues. The V gene's germline CDR1 is MNHNS and CDR2 SASEGT. Here the CDR3 reads CASSEAPGQVRGYTF. CDR3 DNA: TGTGCCAGCAGTGAAGCCCCAGGACAGGTTCGGGGCTACACCTTC.

V and J are TRBV12-3 or TRBV12-4 and TRBJ2-7, with D hard to call. This CDR3 is 11 amino acids long. Trimming removed 7 bases from V and 3 bases from J, with 7 bases in between. The CDR3 region has the DNA TGTGCCAGCATCCATTACTACGAGCAGTACTTC. This translates into CASIHYYEQYF.